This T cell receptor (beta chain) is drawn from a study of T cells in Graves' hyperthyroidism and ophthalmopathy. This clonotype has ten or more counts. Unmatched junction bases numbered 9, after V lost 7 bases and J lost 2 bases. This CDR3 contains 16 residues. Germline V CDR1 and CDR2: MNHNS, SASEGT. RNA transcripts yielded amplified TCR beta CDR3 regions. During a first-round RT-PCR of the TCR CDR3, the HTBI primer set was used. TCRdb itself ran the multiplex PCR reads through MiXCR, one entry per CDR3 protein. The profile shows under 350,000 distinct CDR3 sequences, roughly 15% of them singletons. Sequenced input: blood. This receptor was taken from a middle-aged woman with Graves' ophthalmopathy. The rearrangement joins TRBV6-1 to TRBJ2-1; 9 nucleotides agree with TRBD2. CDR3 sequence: CASTLGLARTYNEQFF. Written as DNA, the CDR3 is TGTGCCAGCACTCTTGGACTAGCGCGGACCTACAATGAGCAGTTCTTC.